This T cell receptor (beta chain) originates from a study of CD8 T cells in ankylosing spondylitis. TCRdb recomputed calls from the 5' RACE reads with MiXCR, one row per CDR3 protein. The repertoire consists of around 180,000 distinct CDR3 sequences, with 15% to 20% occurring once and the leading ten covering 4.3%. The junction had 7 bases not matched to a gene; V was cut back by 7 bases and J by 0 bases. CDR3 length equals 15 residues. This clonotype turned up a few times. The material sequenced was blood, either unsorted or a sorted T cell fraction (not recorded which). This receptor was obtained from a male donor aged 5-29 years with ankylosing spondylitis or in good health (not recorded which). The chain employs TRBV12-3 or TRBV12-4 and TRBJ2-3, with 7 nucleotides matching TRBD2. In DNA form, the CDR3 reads TGTGCCAGCACTTTTAGCGGGTCTAGCACAGATACGCAGTATTTT. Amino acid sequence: CASTFSGSSTDTQYF.